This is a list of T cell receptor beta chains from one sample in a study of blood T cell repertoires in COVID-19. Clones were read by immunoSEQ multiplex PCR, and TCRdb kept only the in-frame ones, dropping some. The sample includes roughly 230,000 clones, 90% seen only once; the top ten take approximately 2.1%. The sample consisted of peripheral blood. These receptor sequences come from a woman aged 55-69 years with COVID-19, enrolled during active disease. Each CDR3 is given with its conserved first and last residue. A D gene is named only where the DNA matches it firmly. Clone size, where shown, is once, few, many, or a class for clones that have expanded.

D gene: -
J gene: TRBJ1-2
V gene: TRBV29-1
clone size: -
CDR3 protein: CSVRHRRYGYTF
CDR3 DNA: TGCAGCGTAAGACACCGAAGATATGGCTACACCTTC

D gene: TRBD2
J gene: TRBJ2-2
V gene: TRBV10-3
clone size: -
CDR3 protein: CAISSLSGGERTGELFF
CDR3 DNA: TGTGCCATCAGTTCCCTTAGCGGGGGGGAACGAACCGGGGAGCTGTTTTTT

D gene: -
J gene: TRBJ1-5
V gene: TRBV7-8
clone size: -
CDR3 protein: CASSFNHQPQHF
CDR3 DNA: TGTGCCAGCAGCTTTAATCATCAGCCCCAGCATTTT

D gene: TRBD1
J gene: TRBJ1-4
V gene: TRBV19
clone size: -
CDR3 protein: CASSRPGGEDEKLFF
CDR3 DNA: TGTGCCAGTAGTAGGCCAGGGGGCGAGGATGAAAAACTGTTTTTT

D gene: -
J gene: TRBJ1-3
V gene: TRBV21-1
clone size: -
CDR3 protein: CASSKRKKDGDFSGNTIYF
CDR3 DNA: TGTGCCAGCAGCAAAAGGAAAAAAGACGGGGATTTCTCTGGAAACACCATATATTTT

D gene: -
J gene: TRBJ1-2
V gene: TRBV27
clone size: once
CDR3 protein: CASSLWGDAGGYTF
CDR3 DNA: TGTGCCAGCAGTTTATGGGGGGACGCTGGCGGCTACACCTTC

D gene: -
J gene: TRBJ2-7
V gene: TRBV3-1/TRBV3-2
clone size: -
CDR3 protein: CASSQATGYEQYF
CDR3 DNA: TGTGCCAGCAGCCAAGCCACAGGGTACGAGCAGTACTTC

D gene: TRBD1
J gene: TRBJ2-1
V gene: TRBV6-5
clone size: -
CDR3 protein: CASRRQGDYNEQFF
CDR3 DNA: TGTGCCAGCAGAAGACAGGGGGACTACAATGAGCAGTTCTTC

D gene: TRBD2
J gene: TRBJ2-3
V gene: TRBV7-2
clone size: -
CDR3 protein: CASSPIAGGVTDTQYF
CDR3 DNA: TGTGCCAGCAGCCCAATAGCGGGGGGGGTGACAGATACGCAGTATTTT

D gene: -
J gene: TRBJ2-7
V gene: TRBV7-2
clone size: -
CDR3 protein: CASSLTGGPSYEQYF
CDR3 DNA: TGTGCCAGCAGCTTAACCGGCGGGCCGTCCTACGAGCAGTACTTC

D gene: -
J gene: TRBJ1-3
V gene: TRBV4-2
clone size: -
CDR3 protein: CASSPETTGGNTIYF
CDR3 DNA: TGTGCCAGCAGCCCGGAGACGACAGGAGGAAACACCATATATTTT

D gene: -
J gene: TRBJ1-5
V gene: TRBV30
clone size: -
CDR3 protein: CAWSGGQPNQPQHF
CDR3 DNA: TGTGCCTGGAGTGGAGGACAGCCAAATCAGCCCCAGCATTTT

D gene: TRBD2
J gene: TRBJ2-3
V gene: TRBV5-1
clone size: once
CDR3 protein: CASSLGTSGSSSTDTQYF
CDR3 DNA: TGCGCCAGCAGCTTGGGGACTAGCGGGTCCTCTAGCACAGATACGCAGTATTTT

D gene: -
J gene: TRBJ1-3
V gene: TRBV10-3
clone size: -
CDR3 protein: CAISDPGQFSGNTIYF
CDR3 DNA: TGTGCCATCAGTGACCCGGGACAATTCTCTGGAAACACCATATATTTT

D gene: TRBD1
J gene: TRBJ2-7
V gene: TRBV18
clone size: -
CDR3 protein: CASSPGTAPTYEQYF
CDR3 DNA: TGTGCCAGCTCCCCAGGGACAGCGCCCACCTACGAGCAGTACTTC

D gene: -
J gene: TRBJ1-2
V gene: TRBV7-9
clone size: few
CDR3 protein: CAGGLNYGYTF
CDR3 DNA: TGTGCCGGAGGCCTCAACTATGGCTACACCTTC

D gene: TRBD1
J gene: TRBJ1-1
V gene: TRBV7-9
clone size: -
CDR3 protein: CASSPGTGEAFF
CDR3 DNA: TGTGCCAGCAGCCCTGGGACAGGGGAAGCTTTCTTT

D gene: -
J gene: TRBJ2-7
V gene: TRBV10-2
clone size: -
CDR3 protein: CASSESTLQGYEQYF
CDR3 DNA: TGCGCCAGCAGTGAGTCGACTCTTCAGGGATACGAGCAGTACTTC

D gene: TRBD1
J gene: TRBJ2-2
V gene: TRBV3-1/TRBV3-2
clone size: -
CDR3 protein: CASRPGQGADHGGELFF
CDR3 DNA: TGTGCCAGCAGGCCGGGACAGGGGGCAGACCACGGCGGGGAGCTGTTTTTT

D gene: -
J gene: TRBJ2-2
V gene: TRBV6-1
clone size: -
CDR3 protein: CASSEGSTGELFF
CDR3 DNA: TGTGCCAGCAGTGAAGGGAGCACCGGGGAGCTGTTTTTT

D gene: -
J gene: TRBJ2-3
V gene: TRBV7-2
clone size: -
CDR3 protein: CASSPDQGPDTQYF
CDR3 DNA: TGTGCCAGCAGCCCTGACCAGGGCCCGGATACGCAGTATTTT

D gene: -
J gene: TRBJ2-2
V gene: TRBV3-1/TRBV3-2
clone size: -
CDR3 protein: CASSQVKDWCGERALPPGELFF
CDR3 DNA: TGTGCCAGCAGCCAAGTAAAGGACTGGTGCGGGGAGCGGGCCCTCCCCCCCGGGGAGCTGTTTTTT

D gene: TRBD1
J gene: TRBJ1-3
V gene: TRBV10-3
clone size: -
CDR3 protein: CAISERQGVSSGNTIYF
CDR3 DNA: TGTGCCATCAGTGAGCGACAGGGAGTCTCATCTGGAAACACCATATATTTT

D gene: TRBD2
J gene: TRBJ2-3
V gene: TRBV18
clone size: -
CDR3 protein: CASSPPSGVADTQYF
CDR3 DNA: TGTGCCAGCTCACCACCTAGCGGGGTGGCAGATACGCAGTATTTT

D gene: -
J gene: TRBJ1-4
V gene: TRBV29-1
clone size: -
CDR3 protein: CSAGGATNEKLFF
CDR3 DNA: TGCAGCGCTGGGGGGGCAACTAATGAAAAACTGTTTTTT

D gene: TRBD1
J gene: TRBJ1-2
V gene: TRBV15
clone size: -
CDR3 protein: CATSRDITGAYGYTF
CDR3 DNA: TGTGCCACCAGCAGAGATATAACAGGGGCCTATGGCTACACCTTC

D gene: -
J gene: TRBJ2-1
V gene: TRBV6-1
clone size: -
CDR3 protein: CASSDQGATHNEQFF
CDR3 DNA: TGTGCCAGCAGTGATCAAGGGGCGACACACAATGAGCAGTTCTTC

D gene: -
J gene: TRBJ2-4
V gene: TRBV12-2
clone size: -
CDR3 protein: CASRLVVNIQYF
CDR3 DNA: TGTGCAAGTCGCTTAGTAGTAAACATTCAGTACTTC

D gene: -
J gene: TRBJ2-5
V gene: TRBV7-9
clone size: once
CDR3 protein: CASSLGGVQETQYF
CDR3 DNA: TGTGCCAGCAGCTTAGGGGGGGTCCAAGAGACCCAGTACTTC

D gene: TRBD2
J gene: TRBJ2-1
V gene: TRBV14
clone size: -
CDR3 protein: CASSQEGLAGRGEQFF
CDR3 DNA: TGTGCCAGCAGCCAAGAGGGACTAGCGGGGCGGGGTGAGCAGTTCTTC

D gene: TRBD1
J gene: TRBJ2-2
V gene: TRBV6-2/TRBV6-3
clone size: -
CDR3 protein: CASSPGTGFAGELFF
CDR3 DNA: TGTGCCAGCAGTCCCGGGACAGGGTTCGCCGGGGAGCTGTTTTTT

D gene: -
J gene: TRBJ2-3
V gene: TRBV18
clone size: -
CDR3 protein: CASSRNGHTDTQYF
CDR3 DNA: TGTGCCAGCTCACGGAACGGACACACAGATACGCAGTATTTT

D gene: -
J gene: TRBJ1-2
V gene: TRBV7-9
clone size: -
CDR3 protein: CASSSPHQGVSYGYTF
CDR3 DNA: TGTGCCAGCAGCTCGCCCCATCAGGGTGTTAGTTATGGCTACACCTTC

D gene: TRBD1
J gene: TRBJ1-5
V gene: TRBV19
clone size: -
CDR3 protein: CASNGQGIGNQPQHF
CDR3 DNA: TGTGCCAGCAACGGACAGGGAATTGGTAATCAGCCCCAGCATTTT

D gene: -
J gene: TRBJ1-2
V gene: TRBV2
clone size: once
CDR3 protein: CASRGLIYYGYTF
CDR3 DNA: TGTGCCAGCAGGGGACTTATCTACTATGGCTACACCTTC

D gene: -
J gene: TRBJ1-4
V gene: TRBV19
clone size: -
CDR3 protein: CASSRGRNEKLFF
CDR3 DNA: TGTGCCAGTAGTAGGGGCAGAAATGAAAAACTGTTTTTT

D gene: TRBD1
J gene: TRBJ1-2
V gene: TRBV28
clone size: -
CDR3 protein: CASSSPDRVFGYTF
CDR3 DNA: TGTGCCAGCAGTTCCCCAGACAGGGTTTTTGGCTACACCTTC

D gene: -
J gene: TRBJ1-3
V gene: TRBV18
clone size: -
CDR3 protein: CASQHSRGTTPNTIYF
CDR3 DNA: TGTGCCAGCCAACATTCGCGGGGCACCACCCCGAACACCATATATTTT

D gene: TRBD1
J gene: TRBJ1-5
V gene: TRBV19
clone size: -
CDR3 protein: CASRRNTGGSNQPQHF
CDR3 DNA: TGTGCCAGTAGACGAAATACAGGGGGATCCAATCAGCCCCAGCATTTT

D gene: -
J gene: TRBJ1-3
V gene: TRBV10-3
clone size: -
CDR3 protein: CAISPGADSGNTIYF
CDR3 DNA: TGTGCCATCTCCCCAGGGGCTGACTCTGGAAACACCATATATTTT

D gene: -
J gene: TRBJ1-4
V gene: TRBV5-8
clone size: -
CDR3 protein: CASSHPTDATNEKLFF
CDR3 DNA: TGTGCCAGCAGCCATCCGACAGACGCAACTAATGAAAAACTGTTTTTT

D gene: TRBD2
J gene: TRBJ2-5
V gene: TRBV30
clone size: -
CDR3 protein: CAWSTERGLIYF
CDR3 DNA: TGTGCCTGGAGCACGGAGCGGGGTCTCATATACTTC

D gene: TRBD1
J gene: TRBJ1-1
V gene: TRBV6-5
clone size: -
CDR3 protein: CASSYARTGEYTEAFF
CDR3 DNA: TGTGCCAGCAGTTACGCGCGGACAGGGGAATACACTGAAGCTTTCTTT

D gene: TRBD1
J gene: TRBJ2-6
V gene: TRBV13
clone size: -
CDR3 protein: CASSNRGRRANVLTF
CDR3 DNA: TGTGCCAGCAGTAACAGGGGGCGACGGGCCAACGTCCTGACTTTC

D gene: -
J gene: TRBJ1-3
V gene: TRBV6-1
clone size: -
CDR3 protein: CASSEYGSGNTIYF
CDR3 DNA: TGTGCCAGCAGTGAATACGGGAGCGGAAACACCATATATTTT

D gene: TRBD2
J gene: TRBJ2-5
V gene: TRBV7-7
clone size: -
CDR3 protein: CASSSRTSGGQETQYF
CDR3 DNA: TGTGCTAGCAGTTCAAGGACTAGCGGGGGCCAAGAGACCCAGTACTTC

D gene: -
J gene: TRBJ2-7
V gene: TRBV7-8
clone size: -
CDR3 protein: CASSLFGPGPYEQYF
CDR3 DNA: TGTGCCAGCAGCCTATTTGGCCCTGGCCCCTACGAGCAGTACTTC

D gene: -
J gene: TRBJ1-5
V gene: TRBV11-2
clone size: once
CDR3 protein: CASSLVPGQGQPQHF
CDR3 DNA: TGTGCCAGCAGCTTAGTACCAGGGCAGGGGCAGCCCCAGCATTTT

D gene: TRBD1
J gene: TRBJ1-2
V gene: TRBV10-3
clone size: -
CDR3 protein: CAISETAGTGGARGYTF
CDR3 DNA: TGTGCCATCAGTGAGACAGCCGGGACAGGGGGCGCGAGGGGCTACACCTTC

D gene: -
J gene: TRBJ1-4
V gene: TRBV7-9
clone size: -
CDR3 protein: CASSPRQTNEKLFF
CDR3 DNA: TGTGCCAGCAGCCCCCGACAGACTAATGAAAAACTGTTTTTT

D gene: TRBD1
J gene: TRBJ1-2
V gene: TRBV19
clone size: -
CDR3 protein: CASSGLRGQDYGYTF
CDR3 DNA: TGTGCCAGTAGTGGACTCAGGGGGCAGGACTATGGCTACACCTTC